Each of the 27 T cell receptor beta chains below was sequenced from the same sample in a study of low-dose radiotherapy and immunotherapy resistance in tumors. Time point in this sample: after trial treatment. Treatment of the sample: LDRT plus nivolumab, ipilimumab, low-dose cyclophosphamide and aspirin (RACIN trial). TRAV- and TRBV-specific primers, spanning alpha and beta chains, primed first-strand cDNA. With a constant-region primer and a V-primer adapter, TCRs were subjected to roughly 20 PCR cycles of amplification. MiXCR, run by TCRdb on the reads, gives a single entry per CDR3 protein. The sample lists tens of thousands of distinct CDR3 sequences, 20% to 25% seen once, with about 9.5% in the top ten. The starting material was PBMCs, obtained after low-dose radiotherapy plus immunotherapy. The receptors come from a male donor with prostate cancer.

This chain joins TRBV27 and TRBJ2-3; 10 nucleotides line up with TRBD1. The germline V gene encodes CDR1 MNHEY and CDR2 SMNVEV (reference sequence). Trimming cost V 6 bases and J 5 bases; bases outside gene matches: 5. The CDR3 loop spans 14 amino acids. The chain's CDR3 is CASSRDRGIDTQYF. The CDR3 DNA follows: TGTGCCAGCAGCCGGGACAGGGGTATAGATACGCAGTATTTT.

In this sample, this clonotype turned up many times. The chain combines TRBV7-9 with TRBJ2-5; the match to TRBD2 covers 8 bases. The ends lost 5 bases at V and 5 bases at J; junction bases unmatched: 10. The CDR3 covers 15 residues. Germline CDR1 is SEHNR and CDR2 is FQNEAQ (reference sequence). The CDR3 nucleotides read TGTGCCAGCAGCCCGCCGGGAGGGGAGGGGGAGACCCAGTACTTC. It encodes CASSPPGGEGETQYF.

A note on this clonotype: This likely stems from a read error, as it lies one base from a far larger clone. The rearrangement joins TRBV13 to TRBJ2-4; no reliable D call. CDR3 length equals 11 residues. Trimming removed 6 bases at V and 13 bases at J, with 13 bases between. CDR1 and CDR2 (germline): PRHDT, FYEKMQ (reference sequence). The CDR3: CASREANEQYF. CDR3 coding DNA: TGTGCCAGCAGGGAAGCCAATGAGCAGTACTTC.

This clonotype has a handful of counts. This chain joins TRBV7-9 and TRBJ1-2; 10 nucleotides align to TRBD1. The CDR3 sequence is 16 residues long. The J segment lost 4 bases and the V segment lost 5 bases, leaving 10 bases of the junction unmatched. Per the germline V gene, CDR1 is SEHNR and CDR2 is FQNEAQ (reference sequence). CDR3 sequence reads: CASSINRDRGGYGYTF. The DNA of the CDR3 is TGTGCCAGCAGCATAAACCGGGACAGGGGTGGCTATGGCTACACCTTC.

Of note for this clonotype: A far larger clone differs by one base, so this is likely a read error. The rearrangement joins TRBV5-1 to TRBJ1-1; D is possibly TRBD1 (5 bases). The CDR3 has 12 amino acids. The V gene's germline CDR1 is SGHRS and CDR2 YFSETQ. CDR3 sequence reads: CASSGWGTEVFF. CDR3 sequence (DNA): TGTGCCAGCAGCGGGTGGGGCACTGAAGTTTTCTTT.

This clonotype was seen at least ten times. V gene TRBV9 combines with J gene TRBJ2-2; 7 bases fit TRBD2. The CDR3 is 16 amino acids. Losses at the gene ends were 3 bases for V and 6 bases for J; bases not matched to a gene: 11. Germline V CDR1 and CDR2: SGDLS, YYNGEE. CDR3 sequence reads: CASSAGVGRVAGELFF. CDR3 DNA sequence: TGTGCCAGCAGCGCGGGCGTGGGGAGGGTCGCCGGGGAGCTGTTTTTT.

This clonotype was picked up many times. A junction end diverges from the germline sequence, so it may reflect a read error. This CDR3 reads CASSDPGLAGGDTQYF. Here the CDR3 DNA reads TGCGCCAGCAGCGATCCGGGACTAGCGGGAGGGGATACGCAGTATTTT. This chain joins TRBV5-4 and TRBJ2-3; 16 bases are a match to TRBD2. The CDR3 loop spans 16 amino acids. Germline-derived CDR1 and CDR2 are SGHNT and YYREEE (reference sequence).

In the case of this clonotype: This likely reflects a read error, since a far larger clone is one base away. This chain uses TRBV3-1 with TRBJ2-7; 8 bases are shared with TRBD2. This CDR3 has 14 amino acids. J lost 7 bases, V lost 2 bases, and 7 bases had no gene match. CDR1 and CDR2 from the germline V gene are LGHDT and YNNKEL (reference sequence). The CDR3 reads CASSQLAGFNEQYF. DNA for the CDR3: TGTGCCAGCAGCCAACTAGCGGGTTTCAATGAGCAGTACTTC.

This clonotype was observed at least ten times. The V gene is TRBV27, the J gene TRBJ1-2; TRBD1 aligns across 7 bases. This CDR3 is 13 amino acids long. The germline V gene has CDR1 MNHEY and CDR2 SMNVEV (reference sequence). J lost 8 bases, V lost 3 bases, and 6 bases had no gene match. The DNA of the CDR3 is TGTGCCAGCAGTTTCCGACAGGGTGGAGGCTACACCTTC. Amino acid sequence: CASSFRQGGGYTF.

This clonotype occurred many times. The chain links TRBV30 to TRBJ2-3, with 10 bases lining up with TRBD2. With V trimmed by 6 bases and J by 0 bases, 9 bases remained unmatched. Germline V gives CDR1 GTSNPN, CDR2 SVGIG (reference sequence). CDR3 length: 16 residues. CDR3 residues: CACPSGSRFSTDTQYF. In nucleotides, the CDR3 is TGTGCCTGCCCTAGCGGGAGCCGATTTAGCACAGATACGCAGTATTTT.

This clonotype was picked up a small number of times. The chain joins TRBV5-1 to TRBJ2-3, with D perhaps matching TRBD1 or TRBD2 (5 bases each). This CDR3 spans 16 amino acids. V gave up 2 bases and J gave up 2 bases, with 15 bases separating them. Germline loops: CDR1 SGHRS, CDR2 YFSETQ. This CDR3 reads CASSFSGVGVTDTQYF. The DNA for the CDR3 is TGCGCCAGCAGCTTCAGCGGAGTGGGGGTCACAGATACGCAGTATTTT.

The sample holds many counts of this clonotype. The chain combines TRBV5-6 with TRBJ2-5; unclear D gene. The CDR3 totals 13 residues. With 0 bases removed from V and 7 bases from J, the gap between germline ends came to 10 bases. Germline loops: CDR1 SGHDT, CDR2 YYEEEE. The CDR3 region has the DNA TGTGCCAGCAGCTTGGGACCCATCGGGACCCAGTACTTC. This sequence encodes CASSLGPIGTQYF.

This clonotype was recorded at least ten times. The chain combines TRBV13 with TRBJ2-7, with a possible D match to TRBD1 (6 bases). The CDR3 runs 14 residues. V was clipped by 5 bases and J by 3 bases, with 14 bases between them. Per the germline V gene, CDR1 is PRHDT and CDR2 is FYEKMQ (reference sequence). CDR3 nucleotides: TGTGCCAGCAGCCCGTCCAGGGGACACTACGAGCAGTACTTC. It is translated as CASSPSRGHYEQYF.

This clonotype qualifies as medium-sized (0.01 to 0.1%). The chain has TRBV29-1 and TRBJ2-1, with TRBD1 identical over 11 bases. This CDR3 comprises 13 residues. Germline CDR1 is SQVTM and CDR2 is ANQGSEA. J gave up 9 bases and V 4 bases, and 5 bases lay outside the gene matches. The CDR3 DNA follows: TGCAGCGTTGCGGACAGGGGGCTGGGTGAGCAGTTCTTC. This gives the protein CSVADRGLGEQFF.

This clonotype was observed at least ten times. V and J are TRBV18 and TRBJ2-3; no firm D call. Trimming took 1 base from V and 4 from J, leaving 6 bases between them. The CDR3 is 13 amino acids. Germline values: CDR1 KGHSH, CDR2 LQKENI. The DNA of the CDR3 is TGTGCCAGCTCACCACAGGGTGCAGATACGCAGTATTTT. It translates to CASSPQGADTQYF.

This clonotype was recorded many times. This chain's CDR3 is CASSATGVSNTEAFF. In DNA form, the CDR3 reads TGTGCCAGCAGCGCTACAGGGGTCTCGAACACTGAAGCTTTCTTT. V gene TRBV9 combines with J gene TRBJ1-1; 7 bases are shared with TRBD1. Per germline, CDR1 SGDLS and CDR2 YYNGEE. J lost 1 base, V lost 3 bases, and 6 bases had no gene match. This CDR3 is built from 15 residues.

CDR3 DNA sequence: TGTGCCAGCAGCCGGGACAGTCACTATGGCTACACCTTC. Protein product: CASSRDSHYGYTF. The V and J genes are TRBV5-5 and TRBJ1-2; TRBD1 aligns across 7 bases. The germline V gene encodes CDR1 SGHKS and CDR2 YYEKEE (reference sequence). V was pared by 4 bases and J by 3 bases, with 3 bases of the junction left unmatched. The CDR3 extends over 13 amino acids.

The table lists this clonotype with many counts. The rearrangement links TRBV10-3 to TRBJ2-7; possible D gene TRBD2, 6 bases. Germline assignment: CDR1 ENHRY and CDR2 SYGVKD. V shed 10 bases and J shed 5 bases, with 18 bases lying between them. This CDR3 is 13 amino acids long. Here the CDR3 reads CATGGEGPNEQYF. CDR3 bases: TGTGCCACCGGGGGAGAAGGGCCCAACGAGCAGTACTTC.

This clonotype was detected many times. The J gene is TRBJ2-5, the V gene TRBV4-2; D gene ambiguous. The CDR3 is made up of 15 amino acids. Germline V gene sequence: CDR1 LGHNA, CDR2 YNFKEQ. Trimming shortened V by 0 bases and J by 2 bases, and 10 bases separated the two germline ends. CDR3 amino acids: CASSQESRGQETQYF. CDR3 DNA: TGTGCCAGCAGCCAAGAAAGTCGAGGACAAGAGACCCAGTACTTC.

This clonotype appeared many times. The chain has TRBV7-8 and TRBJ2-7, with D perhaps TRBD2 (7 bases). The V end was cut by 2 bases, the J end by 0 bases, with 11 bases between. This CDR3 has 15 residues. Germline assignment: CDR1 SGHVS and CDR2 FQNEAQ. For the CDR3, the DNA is TGTGCCAGCAGCTTACGCGCGGGGGCCTCCTACGAGCAGTACTTC. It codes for CASSLRAGASYEQYF.

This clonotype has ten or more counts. The CDR3 loop reads CAISGRGASKTDTQYF. The DNA for the CDR3 is TGTGCCATCAGTGGTAGGGGCGCCTCGAAAACAGATACGCAGTATTTT. The V call is TRBV10-3, the J call TRBJ2-3; tentative D call: TRBD1 (5 bases). CDR1 ENHRY and CDR2 SYGVKD come from the germline V gene. The CDR3 extends over 16 amino acids. Trimming took 4 bases from V and 3 from J, leaving 17 bases between them.

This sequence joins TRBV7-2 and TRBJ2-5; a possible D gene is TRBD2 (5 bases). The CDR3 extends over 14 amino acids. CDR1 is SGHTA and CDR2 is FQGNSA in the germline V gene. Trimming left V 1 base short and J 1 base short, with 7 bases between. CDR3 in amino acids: CASSLGETQETQYF. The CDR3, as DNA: TGTGCCAGCAGCTTAGGGGAGACCCAAGAGACCCAGTACTTC.

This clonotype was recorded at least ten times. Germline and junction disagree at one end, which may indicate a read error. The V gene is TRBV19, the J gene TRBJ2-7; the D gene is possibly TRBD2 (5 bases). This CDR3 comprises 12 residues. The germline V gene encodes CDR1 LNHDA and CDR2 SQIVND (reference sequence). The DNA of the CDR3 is TGCGCCAGCAGAGGTGGGAGCTACGAGCAGTACTTC. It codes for CASRGGSYEQYF.

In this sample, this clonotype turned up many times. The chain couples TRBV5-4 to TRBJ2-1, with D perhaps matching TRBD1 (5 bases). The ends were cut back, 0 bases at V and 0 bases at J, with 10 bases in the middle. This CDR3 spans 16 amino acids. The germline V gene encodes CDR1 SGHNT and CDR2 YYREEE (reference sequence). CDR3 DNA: TGTGCCAGCAGCTTGGGGGGCGTAAGCTCCTACAATGAGCAGTTCTTC. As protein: CASSLGGVSSYNEQFF.

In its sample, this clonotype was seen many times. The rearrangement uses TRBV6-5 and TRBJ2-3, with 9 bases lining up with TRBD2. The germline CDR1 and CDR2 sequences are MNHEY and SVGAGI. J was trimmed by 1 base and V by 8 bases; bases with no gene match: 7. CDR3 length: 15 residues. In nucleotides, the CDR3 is TGTGCCAGCCGAATAGCGGGAGCCGGCACAGATACGCAGTATTTT. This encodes CASRIAGAGTDTQYF.

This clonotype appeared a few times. CDR3 DNA: TGTGCCAGCAGGTCCCGCAGCGGGGGGTACTACGAGCAGTACTTC. This codes for CASRSRSGGYYEQYF. The V gene is TRBV27, the J gene TRBJ2-7; 9 positions agree with TRBD2. Per the germline V gene, CDR1 is MNHEY and CDR2 is SMNVEV (reference sequence). V was pared by 6 bases and J by 3 bases, with 9 bases of the junction left unmatched. This CDR3 has 15 residues.

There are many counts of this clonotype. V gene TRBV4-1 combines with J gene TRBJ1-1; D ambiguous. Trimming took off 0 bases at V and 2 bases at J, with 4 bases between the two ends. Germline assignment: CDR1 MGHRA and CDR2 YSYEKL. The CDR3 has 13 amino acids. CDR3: CASSQEINTEAFF. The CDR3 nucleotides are TGCGCCAGCAGCCAAGAGATCAACACTGAAGCTTTCTTT.